The clone carrying this T cell receptor (beta chain) came up a few times. This sample was taken from a study of cytomegalovirus exposure and HLA in healthy donors. This CDR3 has 12 residues. Germline assignment: CDR1 SQVTM and CDR2 ANQGSEA. V was shortened by 4 bases and J by 6 bases, with 10 bases between the two germline ends. PCR amplification relied on 60 Vbeta primers (plus 13 Jbeta primers). In the source study's methods: Tens of millions of unique TCR beta chains, some 11 million shared, were counted in a later analysis. The protocol was immunoSEQ multiplex PCR, while the TCRdb copy is restricted to in-frame clones and leaves out a portion. D and trimming were read from the DNA, whereas the V and J calls and clone size are those reported in that table. The sample has approximately 40,000 clones; 82% are singletons.

Sequenced input: PBMCs. The receptor comes from a young woman in good health and CMV-seropositive. V is TRBV29-1 and J is TRBJ2-1, with a tentative D call TRBD1 (6 bases). CDR3 nucleotides: TGCAGCGTTGGGGACACTCTCAATGAGCAGTTCTTC. It encodes CSVGDTLNEQFF.